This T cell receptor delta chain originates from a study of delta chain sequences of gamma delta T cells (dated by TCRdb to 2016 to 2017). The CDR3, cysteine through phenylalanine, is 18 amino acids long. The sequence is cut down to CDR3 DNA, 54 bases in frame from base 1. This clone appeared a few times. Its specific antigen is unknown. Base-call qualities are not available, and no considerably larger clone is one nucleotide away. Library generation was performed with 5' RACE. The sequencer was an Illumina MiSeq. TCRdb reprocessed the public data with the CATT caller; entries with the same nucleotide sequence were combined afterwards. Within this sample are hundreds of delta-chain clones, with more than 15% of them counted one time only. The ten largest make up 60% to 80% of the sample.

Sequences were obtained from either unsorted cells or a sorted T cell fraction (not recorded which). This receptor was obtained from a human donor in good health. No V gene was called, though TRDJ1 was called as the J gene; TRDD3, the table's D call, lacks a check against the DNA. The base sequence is TGCTCGGCTCAAATCTTGGGGGAGGCCCTGTCTGGGGCCCCAAAACTCATCTTT. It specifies CSAQILGEALSGAPKLIF.